The TCR beta chain under discussion was sequenced for a study of CXCR3-negative and CXCR3-positive naive CD8 T cells. Regarding this clonotype: Its target is not known.

The CDR3 has 14 residues. Germline V gene sequence: CDR1 PRHDT, CDR2 FYEKMQ (reference sequence). The libraries of TRB cDNA were prepared using 5' RACE with UMI labels. Using the 5' RACE reads, TCRdb records one entry per CDR3 protein without DNA. The repertoire shows some 130,000 distinct CDR3 sequences; the top ten hold roughly 0.59%. Study findings and constraints: Compared with CXCR3-negative naive cells, CXCR3-positive naive cells showed more hydrophobic TRB CDR3s.

The sequencing input was naive CXCR3+ CD8+ T cells from blood. Subset described: CD45RO-CCR7+CD27+CD95- naive CD8+ T cells expressing CXCR3 (TNR3+). The chain links TRBV13 to TRBJ2-5. The receptor comes from a human donor in good health. Some clones in this sample may be carry-over from other donors' samples. CDR3: CASSLSGIQETQYF.